This TCR beta chain was observed in a study of T cell responses to AZD1222 COVID-19 vaccine. Overall study results and limits: Nearly half of unique spike-specific TCRs reportedly avoided B.1.351 and B.1.1.7 mutated regions.

To note about this clone: Its target is not known.

Sequenced by immunoSEQ multiplex PCR; TCRdb stores in-frame clones only, minus some. The sample has 150,000 to 200,000 clones; 85% to 95% are singletons. This sample comprised peripheral blood, obtained on day 0 of AZD1222 vaccination. This TCR came from an adult in good health.

This CDR3 is CASSLDQDTEAFF. In DNA, the CDR3 is TGTGCCAGCAGCTTGGATCAGGATACGGAAGCTTTCTTT. The rearrangement uses TRBV5-4 and TRBJ1-1; D unclear. CDR1 is SGHNT, CDR2 YYREEE, per germline (reference sequence). CDR3 length equals 13 residues. The V end was cut by 0 bases, the J end by 8 bases, with 11 bases between.